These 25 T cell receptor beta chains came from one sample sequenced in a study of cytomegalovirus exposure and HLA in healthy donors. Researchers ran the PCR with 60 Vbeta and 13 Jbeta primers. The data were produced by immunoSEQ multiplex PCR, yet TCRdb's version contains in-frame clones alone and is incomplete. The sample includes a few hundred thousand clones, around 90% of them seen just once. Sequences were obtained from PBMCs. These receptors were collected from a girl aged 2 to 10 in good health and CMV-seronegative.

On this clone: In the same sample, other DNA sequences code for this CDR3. The DNA of the CDR3 is TGTGCCAGCAGTGAAGGGAGCTATGGCTACACCTTC. The encoded protein is CASSEGSYGYTF. J is TRBJ1-2 and V is TRBV6-1; no firm D call. There are 12 residues in the CDR3. The V gene's germline CDR1 is MNHNS and CDR2 SASEGT. The ends were cut back, 1 base at V and 4 bases at J, with 4 bases in the middle.

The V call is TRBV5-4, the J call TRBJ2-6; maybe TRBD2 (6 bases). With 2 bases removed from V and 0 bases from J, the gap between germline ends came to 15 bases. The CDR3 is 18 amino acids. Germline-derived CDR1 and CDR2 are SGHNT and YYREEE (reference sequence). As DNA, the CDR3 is TGTGCCAGCAGCTTCAGAGGGACTGCAAGCTCTGGGGCCAACGTCCTGACTTTC. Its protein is CASSFRGTASSGANVLTF. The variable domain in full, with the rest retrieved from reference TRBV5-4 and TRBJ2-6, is ETGVTQSPTHLIKTRGQQVTLRCSSQSGHNTVSWYQQALGQGPQFIFQYYREEENGRGNFPPRFSGLQFPNYSSELNVNALELDDSALYLCASSFRGTASSGANVLTFGAGSRLTVL.

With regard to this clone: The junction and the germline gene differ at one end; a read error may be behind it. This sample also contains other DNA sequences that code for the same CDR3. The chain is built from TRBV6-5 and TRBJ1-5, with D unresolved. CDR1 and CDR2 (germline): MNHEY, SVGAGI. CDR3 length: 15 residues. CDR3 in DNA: TGCGCCAGCAGTTACGCGCCAGGAGGTGGTCAGCCCCAGCATTTT. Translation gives CASSYAPGGGQPQHF.

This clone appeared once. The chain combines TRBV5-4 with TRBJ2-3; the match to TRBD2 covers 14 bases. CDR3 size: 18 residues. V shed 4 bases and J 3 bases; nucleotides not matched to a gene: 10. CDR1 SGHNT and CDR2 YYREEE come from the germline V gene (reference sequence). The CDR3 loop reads CASSPGLAGAVQTDTQYF. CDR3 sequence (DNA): TGTGCCAGCAGCCCGGGACTAGCGGGAGCGGTTCAGACAGATACGCAGTATTTT.

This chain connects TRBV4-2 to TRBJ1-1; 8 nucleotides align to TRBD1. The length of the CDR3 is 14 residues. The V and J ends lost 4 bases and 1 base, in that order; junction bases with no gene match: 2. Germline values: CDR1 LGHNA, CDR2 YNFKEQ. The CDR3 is CASSPGQANTEAFF. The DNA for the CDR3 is TGTGCCAGCAGCCCGGGACAGGCGAACACTGAAGCTTTCTTT.

CDR3 protein: CASSSPRQGPGYEQFF. In nucleotides, the CDR3 is TGTGCCAGCAGCTCACCCCGCCAGGGCCCCGGCTATGAGCAGTTCTTC. The V and J genes are TRBV11-2 and TRBJ2-1; possible D gene TRBD1, 5 bases. V lost 4 bases and J lost 8, with 21 bases in between. This CDR3 region has 16 residues. CDR1 is SGHAT and CDR2 is FQNNGV in the germline V gene. The full variable domain, with the rest looked up from reference TRBV11-2 and TRBJ2-1, is EAGVAQSPRYKIIEKRQSVAFWCNPISGHATLYWYQQILGQGPKLLIQFQNNGVVDDSQLPKDRFSAERLKGVDSTLKIQPAKLEDSAVYLCASSSPRQGPGYEQFFGPGTRLTVL.

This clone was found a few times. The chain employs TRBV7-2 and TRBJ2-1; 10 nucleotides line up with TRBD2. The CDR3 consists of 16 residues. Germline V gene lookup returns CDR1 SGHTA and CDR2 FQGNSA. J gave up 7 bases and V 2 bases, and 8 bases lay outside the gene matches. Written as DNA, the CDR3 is TGTGCCAGCAGCTTAAGCGGGAGGGCCGGTCGGAATGAGCAGTTCTTC. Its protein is CASSLSGRAGRNEQFF.

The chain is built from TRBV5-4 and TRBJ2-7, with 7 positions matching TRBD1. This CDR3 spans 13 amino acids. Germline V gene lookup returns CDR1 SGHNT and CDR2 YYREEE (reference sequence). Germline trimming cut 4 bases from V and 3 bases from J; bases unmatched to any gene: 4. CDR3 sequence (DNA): TGTGCCAGCAGCCCGGACAGGAACTACGAGCAGTACTTC. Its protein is CASSPDRNYEQYF.

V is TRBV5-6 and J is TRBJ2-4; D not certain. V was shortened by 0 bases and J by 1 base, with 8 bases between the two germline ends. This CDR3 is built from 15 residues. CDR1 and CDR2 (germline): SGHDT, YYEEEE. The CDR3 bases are TGTGCCAGCAGCTTGGGCAGACTGGCCAAAAACATTCAGTACTTC. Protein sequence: CASSLGRLAKNIQYF. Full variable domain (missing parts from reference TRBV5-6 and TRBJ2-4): DAGVTQSPTHLIKTRGQQVTLRCSPKSGHDTVSWYQQALGQGPQFIFQYYEEEERQRGNFPDRFSGHQFPNYSSELNVNALLLGDSALYLCASSLGRLAKNIQYFGAGTRLSVL.

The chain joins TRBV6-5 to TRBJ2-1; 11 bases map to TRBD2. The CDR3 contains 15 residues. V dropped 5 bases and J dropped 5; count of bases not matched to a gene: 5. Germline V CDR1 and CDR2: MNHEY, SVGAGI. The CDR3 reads CASSKTSGTNNEQFF. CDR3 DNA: TGTGCCAGCAGTAAGACTAGCGGGACTAACAATGAGCAGTTCTTC.

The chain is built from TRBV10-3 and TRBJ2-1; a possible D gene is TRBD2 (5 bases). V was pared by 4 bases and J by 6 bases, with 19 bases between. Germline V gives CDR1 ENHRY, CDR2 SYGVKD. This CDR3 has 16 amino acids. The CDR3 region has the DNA TGTGCCATCAGTGCCCCCGGGCCCCTTGAGGGCAATGAGCAGTTCTTC. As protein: CAISAPGPLEGNEQFF.

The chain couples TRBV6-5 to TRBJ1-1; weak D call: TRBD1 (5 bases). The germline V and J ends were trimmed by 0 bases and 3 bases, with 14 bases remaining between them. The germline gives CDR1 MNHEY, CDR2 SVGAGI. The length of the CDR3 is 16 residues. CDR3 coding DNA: TGTGCCAGCAGTTACTCTTGGCGGGGCCGGGACACTGAAGCTTTCTTT. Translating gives CASSYSWRGRDTEAFF.

CDR3 sequence reads: CAWSVHRGQGTEAFF. CDR3 bases: TGTGCCTGGAGTGTACACAGGGGGCAGGGCACTGAAGCTTTCTTT. V gene TRBV30 combines with J gene TRBJ1-1; 9 bases map to TRBD1. Trimming cost V 0 bases and J 4 bases; bases outside gene matches: 6. The CDR3 consists of 15 residues. Germline V gene sequence: CDR1 GTSNPN, CDR2 SVGIG (reference sequence).

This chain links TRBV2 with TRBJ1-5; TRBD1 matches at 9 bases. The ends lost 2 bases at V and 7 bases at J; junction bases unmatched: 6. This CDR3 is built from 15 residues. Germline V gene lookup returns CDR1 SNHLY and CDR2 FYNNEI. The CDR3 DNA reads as TGTGCCAGCAGTGAACCGGGACAGGGCAGCCAGCCCCAGCATTTT. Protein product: CASSEPGQGSQPQHF.

The CDR3 region is CASSLGWEGRRDEKLFF. CDR3 DNA: TGTGCCAGCAGCCTGGGCTGGGAGGGGCGAAGAGATGAAAAACTGTTTTTT. The rearrangement uses TRBV27 and TRBJ1-4; tentatively, D is TRBD1 (5 bases). Germline loops: CDR1 MNHEY, CDR2 SMNVEV (reference sequence). The CDR3 has 17 amino acids. V was cut by 6 bases and J by 6 bases, with 23 bases left in between.

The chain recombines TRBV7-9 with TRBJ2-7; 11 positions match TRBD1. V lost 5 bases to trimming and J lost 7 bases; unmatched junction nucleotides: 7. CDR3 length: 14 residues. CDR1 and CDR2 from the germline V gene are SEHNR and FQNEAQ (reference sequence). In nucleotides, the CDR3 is TGTGCCAGCAGCGTAAAGGACAGGGGGCAAGAGCAGTACTTC. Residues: CASSVKDRGQEQYF.

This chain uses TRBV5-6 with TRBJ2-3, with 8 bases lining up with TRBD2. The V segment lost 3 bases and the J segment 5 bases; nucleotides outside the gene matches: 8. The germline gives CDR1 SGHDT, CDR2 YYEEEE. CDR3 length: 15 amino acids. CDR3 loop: CASSSGGGRVDTQYF. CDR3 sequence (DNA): TGTGCCAGCAGCTCGGGGGGGGGCCGAGTAGATACGCAGTATTTT.

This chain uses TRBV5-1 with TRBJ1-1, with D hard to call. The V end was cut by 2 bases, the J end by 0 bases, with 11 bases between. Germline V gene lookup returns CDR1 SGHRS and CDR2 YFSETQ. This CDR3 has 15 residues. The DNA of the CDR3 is TGCGCCAGCAGCTTCGAGGCTACCCTGAACACTGAAGCTTTCTTT. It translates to CASSFEATLNTEAFF. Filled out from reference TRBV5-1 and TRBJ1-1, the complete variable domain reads KAGVTQTPRYLIKTRGQQVTLSCSPISGHRSVSWYQQTPGQGLQFLFEYFSETQRNKGNFPGRFSGRQFSNSRSEMNVSTLELGDSALYLCASSFEATLNTEAFFGQGTRLTVV.

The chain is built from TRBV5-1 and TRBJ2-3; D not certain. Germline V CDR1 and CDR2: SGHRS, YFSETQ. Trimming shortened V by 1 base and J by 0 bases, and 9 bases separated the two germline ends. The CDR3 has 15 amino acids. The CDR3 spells CASSLSRLSTDTQYF. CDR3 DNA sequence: TGCGCCAGCAGCTTGTCTAGGCTTAGCACAGATACGCAGTATTTT.

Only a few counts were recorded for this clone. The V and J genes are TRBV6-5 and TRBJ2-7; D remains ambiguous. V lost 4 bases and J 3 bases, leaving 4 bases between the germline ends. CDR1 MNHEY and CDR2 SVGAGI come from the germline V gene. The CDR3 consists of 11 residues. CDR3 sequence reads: CASSSNYEQYF. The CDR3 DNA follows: TGTGCCAGCAGTTCCAACTACGAGCAGTACTTC.

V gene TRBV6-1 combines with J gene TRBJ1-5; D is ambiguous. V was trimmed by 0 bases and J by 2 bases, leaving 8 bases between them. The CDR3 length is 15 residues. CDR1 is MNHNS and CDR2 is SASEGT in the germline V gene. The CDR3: CASSEAGRGNQPQHF. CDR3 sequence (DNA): TGTGCCAGCAGTGAAGCGGGCCGCGGCAATCAGCCCCAGCATTTT.

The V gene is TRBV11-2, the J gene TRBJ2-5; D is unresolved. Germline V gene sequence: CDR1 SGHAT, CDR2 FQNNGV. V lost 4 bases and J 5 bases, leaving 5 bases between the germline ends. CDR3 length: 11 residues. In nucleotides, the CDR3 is TGTGCCAGCAGCTCCCTGGAGACCCAGTACTTC. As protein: CASSSLETQYF.

CDR3: CASSLAAQPSGSPLHF. The DNA of the CDR3 is TGCGCCAGCAGCTTGGCGGCGCAACCCAGCGGATCACCCCTCCACTTT. The chain links TRBV5-1 to TRBJ1-6; D is ambiguous. This CDR3 spans 16 amino acids. The ends were cut back, 0 bases at V and 10 bases at J, with 17 bases in the middle. The germline V gene has CDR1 SGHRS and CDR2 YFSETQ.

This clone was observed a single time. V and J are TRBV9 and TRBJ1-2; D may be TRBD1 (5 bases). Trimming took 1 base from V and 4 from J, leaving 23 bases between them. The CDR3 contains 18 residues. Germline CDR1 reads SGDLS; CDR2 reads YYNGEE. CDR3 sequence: CASSVSGPVGTAFYGYTF. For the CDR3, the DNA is TGTGCCAGCAGCGTATCCGGTCCGGTCGGGACTGCATTCTATGGCTACACCTTC.

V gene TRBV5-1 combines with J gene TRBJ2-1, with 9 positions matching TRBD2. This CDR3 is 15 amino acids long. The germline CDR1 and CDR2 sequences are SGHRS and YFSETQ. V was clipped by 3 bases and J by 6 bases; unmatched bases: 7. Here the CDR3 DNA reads TGCGCCAGCAGCTGGGATAGCGGGAGAGGCAATGAGCAGTTCTTC. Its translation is CASSWDSGRGNEQFF.